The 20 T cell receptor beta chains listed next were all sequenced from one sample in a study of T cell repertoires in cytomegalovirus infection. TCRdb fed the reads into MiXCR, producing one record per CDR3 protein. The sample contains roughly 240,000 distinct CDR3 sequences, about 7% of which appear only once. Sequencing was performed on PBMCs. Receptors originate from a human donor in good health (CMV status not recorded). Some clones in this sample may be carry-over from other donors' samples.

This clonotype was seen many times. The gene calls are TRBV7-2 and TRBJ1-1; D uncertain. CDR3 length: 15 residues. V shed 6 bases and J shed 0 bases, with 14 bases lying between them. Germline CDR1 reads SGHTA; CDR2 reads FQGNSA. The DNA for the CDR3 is TGTGCCAGCAGGAGAGAAGCGGCGATGAACACTGAAGCTTTCTTT. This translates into CASRREAAMNTEAFF.

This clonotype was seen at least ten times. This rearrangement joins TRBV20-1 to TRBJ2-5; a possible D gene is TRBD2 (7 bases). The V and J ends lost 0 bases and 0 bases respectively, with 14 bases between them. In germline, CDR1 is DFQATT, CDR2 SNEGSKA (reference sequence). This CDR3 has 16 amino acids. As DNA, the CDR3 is TGCAGTGCTAGAGATTGGGGGCGGGGGTACCAAGAGACCCAGTACTTC. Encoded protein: CSARDWGRGYQETQYF.

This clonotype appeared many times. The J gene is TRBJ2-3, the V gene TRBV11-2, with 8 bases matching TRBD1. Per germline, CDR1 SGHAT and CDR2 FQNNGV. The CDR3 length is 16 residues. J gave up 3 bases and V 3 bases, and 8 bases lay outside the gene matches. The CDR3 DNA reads TGTGCCAGCAGCTTCCTCAGGGGGCTTGGGACAGATACGCAGTATTTT. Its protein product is CASSFLRGLGTDTQYF.

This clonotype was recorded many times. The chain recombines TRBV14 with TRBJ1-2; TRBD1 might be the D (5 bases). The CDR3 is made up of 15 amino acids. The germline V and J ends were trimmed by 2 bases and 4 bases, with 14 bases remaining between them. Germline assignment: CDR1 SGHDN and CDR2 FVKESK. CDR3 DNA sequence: TGTGCCAGCAGCCAATTATTGGACACCCCCTATGGCTACACCTTC. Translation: CASSQLLDTPYGYTF. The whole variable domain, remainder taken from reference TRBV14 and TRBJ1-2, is EAGVTQFPSHSVIEKGQTVTLRCDPISGHDNLYWYRRVMGKEIKFLLHFVKESKQDESGMPNNRFLAERTGGTYSTLKVQPAELEDSGVYFCASSQLLDTPYGYTFGSGTRLTVV.

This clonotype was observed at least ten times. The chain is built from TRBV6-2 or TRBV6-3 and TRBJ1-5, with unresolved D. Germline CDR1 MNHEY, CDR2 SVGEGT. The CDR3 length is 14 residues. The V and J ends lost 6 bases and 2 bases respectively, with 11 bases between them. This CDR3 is CASRYRQGNQPQHF. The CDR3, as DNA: TGTGCCAGCAGGTACAGACAAGGCAATCAGCCCCAGCATTTT.

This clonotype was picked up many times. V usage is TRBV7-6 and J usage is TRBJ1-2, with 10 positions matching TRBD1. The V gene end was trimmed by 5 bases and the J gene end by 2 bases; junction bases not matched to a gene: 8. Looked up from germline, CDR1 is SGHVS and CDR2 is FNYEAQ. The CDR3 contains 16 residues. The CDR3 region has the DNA TGTGCCAGCAGCCTCCGGGACAGGGGCGACAACTATGGCTACACCTTC. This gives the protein CASSLRDRGDNYGYTF.

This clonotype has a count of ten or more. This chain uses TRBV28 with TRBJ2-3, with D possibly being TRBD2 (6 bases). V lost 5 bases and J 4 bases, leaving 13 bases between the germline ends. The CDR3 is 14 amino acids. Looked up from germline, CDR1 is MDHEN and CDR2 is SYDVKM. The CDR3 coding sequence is TGTGCCAGCAGTAAGCGGGTTGGCGCAGATACGCAGTATTTT. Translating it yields CASSKRVGADTQYF.

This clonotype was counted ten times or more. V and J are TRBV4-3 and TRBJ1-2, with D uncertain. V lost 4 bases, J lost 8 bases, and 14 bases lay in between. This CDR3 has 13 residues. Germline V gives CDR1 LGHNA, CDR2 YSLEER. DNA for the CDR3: TGCGCCAGCAGCCGAAGTGCGGGTGGCGGCTACACCTTC. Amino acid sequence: CASSRSAGGGYTF.

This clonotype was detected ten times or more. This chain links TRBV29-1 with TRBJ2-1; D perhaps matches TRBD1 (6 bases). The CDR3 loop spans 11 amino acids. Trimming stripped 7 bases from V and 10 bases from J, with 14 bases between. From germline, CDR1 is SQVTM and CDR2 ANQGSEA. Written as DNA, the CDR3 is TGCAGCGCCCAACAGGGTTCCGAGCAGTTCTTC. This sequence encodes CSAQQGSEQFF.

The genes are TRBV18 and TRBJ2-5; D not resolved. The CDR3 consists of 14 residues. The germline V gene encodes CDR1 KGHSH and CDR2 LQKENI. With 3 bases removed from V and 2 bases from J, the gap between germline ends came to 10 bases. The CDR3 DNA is TGTGCCAGCTCACCGCCTTCGATGCAAGAGACCCAGTACTTC. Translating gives CASSPPSMQETQYF.

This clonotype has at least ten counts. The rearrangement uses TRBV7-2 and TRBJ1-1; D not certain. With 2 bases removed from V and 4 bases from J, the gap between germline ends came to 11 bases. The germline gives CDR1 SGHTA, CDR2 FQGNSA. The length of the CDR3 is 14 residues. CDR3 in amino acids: CASSLRSGVTEAFF. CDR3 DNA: TGTGCCAGCAGCTTAAGGTCCGGTGTCACTGAAGCTTTCTTT.

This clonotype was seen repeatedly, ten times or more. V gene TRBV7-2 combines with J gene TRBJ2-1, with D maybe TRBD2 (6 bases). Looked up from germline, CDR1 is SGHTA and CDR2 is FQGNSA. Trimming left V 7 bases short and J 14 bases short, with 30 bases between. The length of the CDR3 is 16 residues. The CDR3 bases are TGTGCCAGCACCCCCTCCGGGACTGCTCTCGCCGGACGTAAGTTCTTC. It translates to CASTPSGTALAGRKFF.

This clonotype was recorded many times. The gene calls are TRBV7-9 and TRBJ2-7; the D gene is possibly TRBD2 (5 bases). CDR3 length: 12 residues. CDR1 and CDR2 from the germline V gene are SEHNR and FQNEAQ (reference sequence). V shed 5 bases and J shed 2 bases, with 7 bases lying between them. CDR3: CASSAGTYEQYF. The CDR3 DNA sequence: TGTGCCAGCAGCGCCGGGACCTACGAGCAGTACTTC. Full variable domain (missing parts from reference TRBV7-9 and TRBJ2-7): DTGVSQNPRHKITKRGQNVTFRCDPISEHNRLYWYRQTLGQGPEFLTYFQNEAQLEKSRLLSDRFSAERPKGSFSTLEIQRTEQGDSAMYLCASSAGTYEQYFGPGTRLTVT.

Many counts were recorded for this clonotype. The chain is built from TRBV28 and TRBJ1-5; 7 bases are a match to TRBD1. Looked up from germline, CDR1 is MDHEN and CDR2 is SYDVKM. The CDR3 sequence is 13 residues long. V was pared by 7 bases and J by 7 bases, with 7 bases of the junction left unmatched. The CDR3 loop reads CASTTTGPQPQHF. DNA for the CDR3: TGTGCCAGCACCACGACAGGGCCCCAGCCCCAGCATTTT.

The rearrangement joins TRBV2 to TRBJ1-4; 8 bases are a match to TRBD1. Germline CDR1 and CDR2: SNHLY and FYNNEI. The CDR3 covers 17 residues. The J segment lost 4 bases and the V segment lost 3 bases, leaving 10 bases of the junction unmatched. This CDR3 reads CASSDVGQGANNEKLFF. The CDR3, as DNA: TGTGCCAGCAGTGATGTCGGGCAGGGGGCTAATAATGAAAAACTGTTTTTT.

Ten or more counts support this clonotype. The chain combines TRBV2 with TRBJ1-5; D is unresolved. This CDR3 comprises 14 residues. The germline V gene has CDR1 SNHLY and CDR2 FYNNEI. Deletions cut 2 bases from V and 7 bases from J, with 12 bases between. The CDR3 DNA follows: TGTGCCAGCAGTGAAAATAGGGCAAGGCAGCCCCAGCATTTT. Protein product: CASSENRARQPQHF.

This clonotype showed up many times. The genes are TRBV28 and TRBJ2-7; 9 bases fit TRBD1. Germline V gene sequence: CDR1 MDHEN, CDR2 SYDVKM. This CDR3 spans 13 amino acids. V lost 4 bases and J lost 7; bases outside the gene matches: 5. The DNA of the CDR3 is TGTGCCAGCAGTTCCGGGACAGGGAGAGAGCAGTACTTC. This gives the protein CASSSGTGREQYF.

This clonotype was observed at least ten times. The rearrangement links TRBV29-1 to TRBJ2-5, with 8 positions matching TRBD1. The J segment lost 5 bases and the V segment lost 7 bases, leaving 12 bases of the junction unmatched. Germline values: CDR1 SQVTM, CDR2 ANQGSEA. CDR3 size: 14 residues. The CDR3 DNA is TGCAGCGCCCTGACAGGGGCGACCCGGGAGACCCAGTACTTC. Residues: CSALTGATRETQYF.

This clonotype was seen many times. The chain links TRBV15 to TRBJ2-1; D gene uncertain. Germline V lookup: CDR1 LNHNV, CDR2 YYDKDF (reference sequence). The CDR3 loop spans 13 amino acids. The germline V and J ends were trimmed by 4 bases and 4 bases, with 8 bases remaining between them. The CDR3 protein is CATSTGRYNEQFF. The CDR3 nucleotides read TGTGCCACCAGCACAGGACGATACAATGAGCAGTTCTTC.

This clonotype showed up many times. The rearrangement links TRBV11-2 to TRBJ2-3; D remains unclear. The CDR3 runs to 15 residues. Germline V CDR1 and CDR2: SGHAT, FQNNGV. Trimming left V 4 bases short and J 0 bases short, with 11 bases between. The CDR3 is CASSSNSYSTDTQYF. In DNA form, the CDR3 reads TGTGCCAGCAGCTCAAATTCTTACAGCACAGATACGCAGTATTTT.